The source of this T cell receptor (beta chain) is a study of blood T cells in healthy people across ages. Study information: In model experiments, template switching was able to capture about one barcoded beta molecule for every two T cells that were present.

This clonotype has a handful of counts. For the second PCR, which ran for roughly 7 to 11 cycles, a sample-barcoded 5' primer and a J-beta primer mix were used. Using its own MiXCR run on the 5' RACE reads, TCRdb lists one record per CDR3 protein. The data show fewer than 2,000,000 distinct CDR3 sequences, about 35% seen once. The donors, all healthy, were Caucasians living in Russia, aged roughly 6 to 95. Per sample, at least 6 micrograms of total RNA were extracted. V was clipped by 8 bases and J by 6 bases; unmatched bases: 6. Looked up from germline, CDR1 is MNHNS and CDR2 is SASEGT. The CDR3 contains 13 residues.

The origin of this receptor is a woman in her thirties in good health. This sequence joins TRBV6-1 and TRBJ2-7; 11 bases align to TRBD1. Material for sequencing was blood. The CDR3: CASRDRGLGEQYF. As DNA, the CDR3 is TGTGCCAGCCGGGACAGGGGGTTAGGCGAGCAGTACTTC.